A selection of T cell receptor beta chains follows, all from one sample in a study of blood T cell repertoires in COVID-19. Data came from immunoSEQ multiplex PCR; TCRdb stores just in-frame clones and leaves some out. Of 45,000 to 65,000 clones in the sample, 78% were seen once. Source material: peripheral blood. All receptors derive from a human donor in a cohort sampled during active COVID-19. The CDR3 runs from the conserved cysteine through the conserved F or W.

>TRBJ2-7|TRBV5-1
CASSSPDRGTYEQYF
>TRBJ1-2|TRBV14
CASSPMGQPGYYGYTF
>TRBJ2-2|TRBV7-9
CASSSTQGGTGELFF
>TRBJ1-6|TRBV3-1/TRBV3-2
CASSQEWAFRPLHF
>TRBJ2-3|TRBV27
CASRTWTGGTDTQYF
>TRBJ1-2|TRBV6-5
CASRVTGSDGYTF
>TRBJ1-1|TRBV10-3
CAISGRGMNTEAFF
>TRBJ2-3|TRBV7-6
CASSLVGSDGTDTQYF
>TRBJ2-7|TRBV27
CASSLMGAQREQYF
>TRBJ2-5|TRBV5-1
CASSPTGPRGQETQYF
>TRBJ1-1|TRBV28
CASSPEGGWDTEAFF
>TRBJ2-2|TRBV5-1
CASSTDSLTGELFF
>TRBJ1-5|TRBV30
CAWSPTGEGNQPQHF
>TRBJ1-2|TRBV27
CASSSGQGYGYTF
>TRBJ2-1|TRBV28
CASNEGGGYNEQFF
>TRBJ1-2|TRBV7-8
CASSLVTNYGYTF
>TRBJ2-7|TRBV11-2
CASSSGTAYEQYF
>TRBJ2-3|TRBV5-1
CASSFQGAGIGQYF
>TRBJ1-6|TRBV5-8
CASNIGQGNSPLHF
>TRBJ2-1|TRBV5-6
CASSFNSVHEQFF
>TRBJ1-5|TRBV6-1
CASSEQGLRDSNQPQHF
>TRBJ2-2|TRBV7-6
CASSLATSGGNTGELFF
>TRBJ1-1|TRBV5-1
CASSLQGEASEAFF
>TRBJ2-3|TRBV6-2/TRBV6-3
CASSPPDRYTDTQYF
>TRBJ2-7|TRBV28
CASSPGGGPSYEQYF
>TRBJ1-5|TRBV18
CASSPYLGGMGSNQPQHF
>TRBJ2-5|TRBV7-6
CASSREETQYF
>TRBJ2-7|TRBV4-1
CASSQEGGFSYEQYF
>TRBJ2-7|TRBV7-3
CASSLTRDTYEQYF
>TRBJ2-2|TRBV2
CASSEQGASSGELFF
>TRBJ2-5|TRBV19
CASSIRLAGETQYF